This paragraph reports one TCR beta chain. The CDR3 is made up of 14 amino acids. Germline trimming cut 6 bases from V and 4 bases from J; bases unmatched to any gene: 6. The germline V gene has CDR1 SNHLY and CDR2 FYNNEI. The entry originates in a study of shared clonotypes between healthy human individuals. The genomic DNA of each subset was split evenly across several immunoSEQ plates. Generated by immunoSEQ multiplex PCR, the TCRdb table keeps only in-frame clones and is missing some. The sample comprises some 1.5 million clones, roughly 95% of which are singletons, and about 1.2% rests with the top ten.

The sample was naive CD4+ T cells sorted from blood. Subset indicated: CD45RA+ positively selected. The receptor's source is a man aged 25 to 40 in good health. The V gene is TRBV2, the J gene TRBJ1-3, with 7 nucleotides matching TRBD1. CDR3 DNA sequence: TGTGCCAGCAGCCCGACAGGGTCCGGAAACACCATATATTTT. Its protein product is CASSPTGSGNTIYF.